One sample yielded the 20 T cell receptor beta chains listed below, sequenced in a study of human T cells and chemical hapten exposure. TCRdb independently ran MiXCR on the RACE reads; one entry per CDR3 protein. The table lists 110,000 to 150,000 distinct CDR3 sequences, about 10% of them singletons. Regarding time point: patch test 2, 6 weeks after DPC sensitization. Treatment noted: therapeutic diphenylcyclopropenone sensitization with weekly scalp DPC. The source material was whole blood, sampled in connection with sensitization to the hapten diphenylcyclopropenone (DPC). The receptors were gathered from a woman in her forties or fifties with alopecia areata. Some clones in this sample may be carry-over from other donors' samples.

V usage is TRBV2 and J usage is TRBJ2-7; TRBD1 aligns across 7 bases. CDR1 and CDR2 from the germline V gene are SNHLY and FYNNEI. CDR3 length: 14 residues. J lost 6 bases, V lost 6 bases, and 11 bases had no gene match. In DNA form, the CDR3 reads TGTGCCAGCAGCGCCGGGACAGTCTCCGCCGAGCAGTACTTC. Translated, it gives CASSAGTVSAEQYF.

The J gene is TRBJ2-3, the V gene TRBV7-8; D may be TRBD1 (5 bases). The CDR3 length is 17 residues. Germline-derived CDR1 and CDR2 are SGHVS and FQNEAQ. Between the trimmed V and J ends, which lost 7 bases and 1 base, there was a span of 21 bases. CDR3 nucleotides: TGTGCCAGCACCCTTAGGGTCCAGGGTTATGGCACAGATACGCAGTATTTT. Translated: CASTLRVQGYGTDTQYF.

This clonotype showed up many times. V and J are TRBV7-6 and TRBJ1-3; TRBD1 agrees at 7 bases. The germline gives CDR1 SGHVS, CDR2 FNYEAQ. CDR3 length equals 15 residues. J gave up 0 bases and V 5 bases, and 4 bases lay outside the gene matches. CDR3 residues: CASSPGQSSGNTIYF. CDR3 nucleotide sequence: TGTGCCAGCAGCCCGGGACAGAGCTCTGGAAACACCATATATTTT.

This clonotype was detected a few times. The CDR3 DNA is TGTGCCAGTAGTGTGGGACTAGTTTCCTACGAGCAGTACTTC. Its protein is CASSVGLVSYEQYF. This chain uses TRBV19 with TRBJ2-7; 8 nucleotides line up with TRBD2. This CDR3 is built from 14 residues. The trim removed 5 bases at V and 1 base at J, leaving 4 bases unmatched. CDR1 LNHDA and CDR2 SQIVND come from the germline V gene (reference sequence).

In this sample, this clonotype turned up many times. This chain connects TRBV7-2 to TRBJ2-3; unclear D gene. The CDR3 length is 14 residues. V lost 1 base, J lost 2 bases, and 7 bases lay in between. The germline gives CDR1 SGHTA, CDR2 FQGNSA. The CDR3 region is CASSLEKFTDTQYF. DNA for the CDR3: TGTGCCAGCAGCTTAGAGAAGTTCACAGATACGCAGTATTTT.

The chain employs TRBV4-3 and TRBJ2-5; the match to TRBD2 covers 11 bases. The CDR3 contains 17 residues. Germline CDR1 reads LGHNA; CDR2 reads YSLEER. J gave up 5 bases and V 2 bases, and 10 bases lay outside the gene matches. The CDR3 sequence is CASSQWALAGGQETQYF. Here the CDR3 DNA reads TGCGCCAGCAGCCAATGGGCCCTAGCGGGAGGTCAGGAGACCCAGTACTTC.

This clonotype occurred many times. The chain recombines TRBV3-1 with TRBJ2-1; D is undetermined. V dropped 1 base and J dropped 9 bases, with 4 bases sitting between them. This CDR3 is built from 11 residues. Germline loops: CDR1 LGHDT, CDR2 YNNKEL (reference sequence). The CDR3 protein is CASSQVTEQFF. CDR3 DNA sequence: TGTGCCAGCAGCCAAGTGACTGAGCAGTTCTTC.

This sequence joins TRBV7-2 and TRBJ2-1; D call uncertain. CDR1 SGHTA and CDR2 FQGNSA come from the germline V gene. Trimming took 3 bases from V and 9 from J, leaving 15 bases between them. CDR3 length: 14 amino acids. This chain's CDR3 is CASSFLGTIGEQFF. CDR3 DNA sequence: TGTGCCAGCAGCTTCCTGGGCACGATCGGTGAGCAGTTCTTC.

A few counts support this clonotype. The chain joins TRBV20-1 to TRBJ2-4; the match to TRBD2 covers 7 bases. The CDR3 is 16 amino acids. Trimming took 5 bases from V and 7 from J; bases not matched to a gene: 17. Germline values: CDR1 DFQATT, CDR2 SNEGSKA (reference sequence). CDR3 DNA sequence: TGCAGTGCTGGAGGGTCTAGCGGAGGGAAGGGGAACATTCAGTACTTC. Translating it yields CSAGGSSGGKGNIQYF.

The table lists this clonotype with many counts. The CDR3 sequence is CSVGDGGLTQYF. CDR3 nucleotide sequence: TGCAGCGTTGGCGATGGGGGACTTACCCAGTACTTC. The chain uses TRBV29-1 and TRBJ2-5; the D gene is possibly TRBD2 (6 bases). Germline V gives CDR1 SQVTM, CDR2 ANQGSEA. This CDR3 comprises 12 residues. The V and J ends lost 4 bases and 8 bases respectively, with 14 bases between them.

This chain connects TRBV11-2 to TRBJ2-2, with unresolved D. Trimming removed 6 bases from V and 0 bases from J, with 11 bases in between. The germline gives CDR1 SGHAT, CDR2 FQNNGV. This CDR3 region has 15 residues. The CDR3 DNA reads as TGTGCCAGCAGGTCCTTCATCGCGAACACCGGGGAGCTGTTTTTT. It is translated as CASRSFIANTGELFF.

The rearrangement uses TRBV2 and TRBJ2-1; TRBD2 matches 11 bases. Unmatched junction bases numbered 11, after V lost 3 bases and J lost 13 bases. This CDR3 has 15 amino acids. The germline gives CDR1 SNHLY, CDR2 FYNNEI. This chain's CDR3 is CASSDVGTSGKFQFF. Written as DNA, the CDR3 is TGTGCCAGCAGTGACGTAGGGACTAGCGGAAAATTCCAGTTCTTC. Looking up the rest from reference TRBV2 and TRBJ2-1 gives the full variable domain: EPEVTQTPSHQVTQMGQEVILRCVPISNHLYFYWYRQILGQKVEFLVSFYNNEISEKSEIFDDQFSVERPDGSNFTLKIRSTKLEDSAMYFCASSDVGTSGKFQFFGPGTRLTVL.

The table lists this clonotype with many counts. V is TRBV29-1 and J is TRBJ1-1; TRBD1 is a possible D gene (6 bases). V was shortened by 6 bases and J by 6 bases, with 14 bases between the two germline ends. Germline V CDR1 and CDR2: SQVTM, ANQGSEA. CDR3 length: 12 residues. DNA of the CDR3: TGCAGCGTCGCACAGGGTGCCTCTGAAGCTTTCTTT. Translated: CSVAQGASEAFF.

The table lists this clonotype with a few counts. CDR3 DNA sequence: TGTGCCTGGAGTGGACAGGGGATCGACGAGCAGTACTTC. Protein product: CAWSGQGIDEQYF. The rearrangement joins TRBV30 to TRBJ2-7; TRBD1 matches at 8 bases. Per germline, CDR1 GTSNPN and CDR2 SVGIG (reference sequence). V dropped 1 base and J dropped 5; count of bases not matched to a gene: 4. The CDR3 contains 13 residues. Full variable domain (remainder filled in from reference TRBV30 and TRBJ2-7): SQTIHQWPATLVQPVGSPLSLECTVEGTSNPNLYWYRQAAGRGLQLLFYSVGIGQISSEVPQNLSASRPQDRQFILSSKKLLLSDSGFYLCAWSGQGIDEQYFGPGTRLTVT.

V usage is TRBV6-2 or TRBV6-3 and J usage is TRBJ1-5, with 7 bases lining up with TRBD1. The CDR3 covers 20 residues. V trimming: 0 bases; J trimming: 0 bases; junction bases outside the gene matches: 14. CDR1 and CDR2 from the germline V gene are MNHEY and SVGEGT. In DNA form, the CDR3 reads TGTGCCAGCAGTTACTCGGCCCGGGACAGTCATTTTTATAGCAATCAGCCCCAGCATTTT. It encodes CASSYSARDSHFYSNQPQHF.

A few counts support this clonotype. The chain uses TRBV25-1 and TRBJ2-7, with D possibly being TRBD1 or TRBD2 (5 bases each). Germline CDR1 and CDR2: MGHDK and SYGVNS. V gave up 2 bases and J gave up 2 bases, with 10 bases separating them. The CDR3 has 14 residues. The CDR3 DNA follows: TGTGCCAGCAGTGAAGGTGGGACCACCTACGAGCAGTACTTC. As protein: CASSEGGTTYEQYF.

The chain combines TRBV11-2 with TRBJ2-5; 8 bases match TRBD2. This CDR3 is built from 16 residues. The trim removed 5 bases at V and 5 bases at J, leaving 13 bases unmatched. From germline, CDR1 is SGHAT and CDR2 FQNNGV. In DNA form, the CDR3 reads TGTGCCAGCAGCCCTAACCTAGGCGGGAGGATGGAGACCCAGTACTTC. Translated, it gives CASSPNLGGRMETQYF.

This clonotype has only a few counts. This sequence joins TRBV5-4 and TRBJ1-1; 9 nucleotides match TRBD1. Trimming took 4 bases from V and 5 from J; bases not matched to a gene: 12. The CDR3 totals 16 residues. Per germline, CDR1 SGHNT and CDR2 YYREEE (reference sequence). In DNA form, the CDR3 reads TGTGCCAGCAGCCCCCGGGACAGGGTGAGGGTGACTGAAGCTTTCTTT. Translating it yields CASSPRDRVRVTEAFF.

This clonotype turned up a few times. V and J are TRBV7-3 and TRBJ2-2, with D perhaps TRBD2 (6 bases). V shed 5 bases and J shed 4 bases, with 11 bases lying between them. There are 14 residues in the CDR3. Germline CDR1 SGHTA, CDR2 FQGTGA. The CDR3 DNA reads as TGTGCCAGCAGCCCGCGGACTACCACCGGGGAGCTGTTTTTT. Translation: CASSPRTTTGELFF. Using reference TRBV7-3 and TRBJ2-2 for the parts outside the CDR3, the full variable domain is GAGVSQTPSNKVTEKGKYVELRCDPISGHTALYWYRQSLGQGPEFLIYFQGTGAADDSGLPNDRFFAVRPEGSVSTLKIQRTERGDSAVYLCASSPRTTTGELFFGEGSRLTVL.

This clonotype was picked up a small number of times. The rearrangement joins TRBV6-2 or TRBV6-3 to TRBJ2-7; no reliable D call. CDR1 MNHEY and CDR2 SVGEGT come from the germline V gene. V was shortened by 3 bases and J by 7 bases, with 19 bases between the two germline ends. This CDR3 contains 15 residues. This CDR3 reads CASSYRGGDRTEQYF. The CDR3 DNA reads TGTGCCAGCAGTTATCGCGGCGGAGATCGAACGGAGCAGTACTTC.